Below, one T cell receptor beta chain is given with its context. What it binds is not known. These data belong to a study of T cells in Graves' hyperthyroidism and ophthalmopathy. Graves' hyperthyroidism showing no ophthalmopathy progression within 18 months was considered stable. Amplification yielded TCR beta CDR3 regions, with RNA transcripts as the source. First-round RT-PCR of the TCR CDR3 relied on the HTBI primer set. TCRdb re-called the multiplex PCR reads through MiXCR, storing one row per CDR3 protein. The top ten hold around a third of the sample, which has just under 750,000 distinct CDR3 sequences, 30% to 40% seen once. Study-level results: Blood also held most thyroid clonotypes expanded beyond 0.001.

Looked up from germline, CDR1 is SGHAT and CDR2 is FQNNGV. Germline trimming cut 5 bases from V and 5 bases from J; bases unmatched to any gene: 18. The CDR3 runs 18 residues. The chain joins TRBV11-2 to TRBJ2-5; the match to TRBD1 covers 9 bases. The sequence was collected from a woman between 40 and 50 years old with Graves' hyperthyroidism. Specimen: blood. CDR3: CASSLKVTGGLSSETQYF. The CDR3 nucleotides are TGTGCCAGCAGCCTAAAGGTCACAGGGGGCCTTTCGAGTGAGACCCAGTACTTC.